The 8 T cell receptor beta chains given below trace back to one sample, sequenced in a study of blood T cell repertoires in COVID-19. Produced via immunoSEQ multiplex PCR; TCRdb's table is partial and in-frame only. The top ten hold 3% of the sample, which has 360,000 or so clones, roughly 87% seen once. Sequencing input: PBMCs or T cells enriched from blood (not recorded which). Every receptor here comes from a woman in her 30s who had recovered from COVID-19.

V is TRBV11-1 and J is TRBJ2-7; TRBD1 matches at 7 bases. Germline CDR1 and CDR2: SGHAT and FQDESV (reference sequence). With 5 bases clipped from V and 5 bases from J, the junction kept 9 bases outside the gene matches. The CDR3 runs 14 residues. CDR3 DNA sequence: TGTGCCAGCAGCAGAGGGACAGTTCTGGACGAGCAGTACTTC. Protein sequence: CASSRGTVLDEQYF.

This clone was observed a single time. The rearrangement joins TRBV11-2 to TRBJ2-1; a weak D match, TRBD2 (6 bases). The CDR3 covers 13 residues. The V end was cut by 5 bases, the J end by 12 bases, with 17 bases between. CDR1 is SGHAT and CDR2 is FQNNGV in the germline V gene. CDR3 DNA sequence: TGTGCCAGCAGCCAGGGACTTCCCCTGGGGCAGTTCTTC. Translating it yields CASSQGLPLGQFF.

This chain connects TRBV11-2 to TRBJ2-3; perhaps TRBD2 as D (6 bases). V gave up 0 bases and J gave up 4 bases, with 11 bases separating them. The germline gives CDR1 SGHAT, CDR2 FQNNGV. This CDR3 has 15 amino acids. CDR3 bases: TGTGCCAGCAGCTTAGATTTGGCTAGCGCAGATACGCAGTATTTT. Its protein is CASSLDLASADTQYF. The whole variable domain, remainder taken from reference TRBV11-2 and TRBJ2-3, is EAGVAQSPRYKIIEKRQSVAFWCNPISGHATLYWYQQILGQGPKLLIQFQNNGVVDDSQLPKDRFSAERLKGVDSTLKIQPAKLEDSAVYLCASSLDLASADTQYFGPGTRLTVL.

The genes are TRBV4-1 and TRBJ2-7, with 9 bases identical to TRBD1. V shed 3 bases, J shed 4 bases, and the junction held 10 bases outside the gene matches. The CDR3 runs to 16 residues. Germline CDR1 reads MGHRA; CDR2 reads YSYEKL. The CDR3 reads CASSHLTGGTFYEQYF. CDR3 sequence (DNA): TGCGCCAGCAGCCACCTAACAGGGGGCACCTTTTACGAGCAGTACTTC.

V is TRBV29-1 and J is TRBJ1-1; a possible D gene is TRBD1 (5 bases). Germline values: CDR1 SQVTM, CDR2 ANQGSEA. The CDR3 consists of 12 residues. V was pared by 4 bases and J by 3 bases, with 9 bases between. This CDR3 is CSVGTGYTEAFF. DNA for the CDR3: TGCAGCGTTGGAACAGGCTACACTGAAGCTTTCTTT.

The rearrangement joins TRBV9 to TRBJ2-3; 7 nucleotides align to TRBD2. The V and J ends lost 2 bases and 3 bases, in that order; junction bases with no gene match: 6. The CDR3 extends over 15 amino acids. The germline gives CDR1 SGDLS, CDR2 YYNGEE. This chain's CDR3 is CASSVDGGETDTQYF. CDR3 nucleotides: TGTGCCAGCAGCGTTGATGGGGGGGAGACAGATACGCAGTATTTT.

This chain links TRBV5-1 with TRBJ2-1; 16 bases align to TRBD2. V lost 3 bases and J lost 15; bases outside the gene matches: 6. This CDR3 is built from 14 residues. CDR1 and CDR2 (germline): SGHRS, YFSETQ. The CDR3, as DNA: TGCGCCAGCAGCTGGGGACTAGCGGGGGGGCTTAGGTTCTTC. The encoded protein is CASSWGLAGGLRFF.

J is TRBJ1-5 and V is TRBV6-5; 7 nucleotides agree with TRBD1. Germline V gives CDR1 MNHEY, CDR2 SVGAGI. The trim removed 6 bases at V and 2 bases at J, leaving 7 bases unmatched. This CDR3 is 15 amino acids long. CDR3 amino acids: CASRKGTAGNQPQHF. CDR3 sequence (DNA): TGTGCCAGCAGAAAGGGGACAGCCGGCAATCAGCCCCAGCATTTT.